A selection of T cell receptor beta chains follows, all from one sample in a study of T-cell memory formation after mild COVID-19. TCRdb called the 5' RACE reads again in MiXCR, with one record for every CDR3 protein. The sample contains about 600,000 distinct CDR3 sequences, about a fifth of which appear only once. Material for sequencing was PBMCs or a T cell subset sorted from them (not recorded which). The receptors were gathered from an adult woman who had mild COVID-19 (a few samples of this study predate the infection). Cell type and time point are not known. Both conserved end residues are part of each CDR3. D genes are given only for firm matches. The size entry is marked missing in some rows and otherwise reads once, few, many or a size class.

v_gene,j_gene,d_gene,abundance,CDR3nt,CDR3aa
TRBV7-9,TRBJ2-3,TRBD2,few,TGTGCCAGCAGCCTTTCTAGCGGGGGTACCAGAGATACGCAGTATTTT,CASSLSSGGTRDTQYF
TRBV6-2/TRBV6-3,TRBJ2-1,TRBD2,-,TGTGCCAGCAGTTTAGCGGGAGGGGGGCAGTTCTTC,CASSLAGGGQFF
TRBV18,TRBJ2-7,-,-,TGTGCCAGCTCACCACGGGAAGGGAGCGCCTACGAGCAGTACTTC,CASSPREGSAYEQYF
TRBV29-1,TRBJ2-5,-,few,TGCAGCGCAGATGAGGGCTCAGAGACCCAGTACTTC,CSADEGSETQYF
TRBV20-1,TRBJ1-1,TRBD1,-,TGCAGTGCTCGCACCGGGACAGACACTGAAGCTTTCTTT,CSARTGTDTEAFF
TRBV12-3/TRBV12-4,TRBJ2-1,TRBD2,-,TGTGCCAGCGCGTTCGGGGGGTCTTACAATGAGCAGTTCTTC,CASAFGGSYNEQFF
TRBV7-6,TRBJ2-5,-,-,TGTGCCAGCAGCTTAGAACGGGGAAAGGAGACCCAGTACTTC,CASSLERGKETQYF
TRBV7-9,TRBJ2-2,TRBD1,few,TGTGCCAGCAGCACCCTGACAGGGCTCGGCACCGGGGAGCTGTTTTTT,CASSTLTGLGTGELFF
TRBV2,TRBJ1-3,TRBD1,few,TGTGCCAGCAGGGAAAGGGACAGAGGAAACACCATATATTTT,CASRERDRGNTIYF
TRBV20-1,TRBJ2-4,TRBD2,few,TGCAGTGCTAGACCGGGGGGGGACATTCAGTACTTC,CSARPGGDIQYF
TRBV9,TRBJ2-7,-,-,TGTGCCAGCAGCGACGGTACCCAGGGGAGGGGGAACTACGAGCAGTACTTC,CASSDGTQGRGNYEQYF
TRBV4-1,TRBJ1-4,-,once,TGCGCCAGCAGCCCGAAGAATGAAAAACTGTTTTTT,CASSPKNEKLFF
TRBV7-7,TRBJ2-1,-,many,TGTGCCAGCAGCTTAGACAGGAGCTCCTACAATGAGCAGTTCTTC,CASSLDRSSYNEQFF
TRBV12-3/TRBV12-4,TRBJ2-5,-,few,TGTGCCAGCAGTTTAATTGGGGAAGAGACCCAGTACTTC,CASSLIGEETQYF
TRBV18,TRBJ1-6,-,few,TGTGCCAGCTCACCAGATACAGGGTCTAATTCACCCCTCCACTTT,CASSPDTGSNSPLHF
TRBV7-2,TRBJ1-5,TRBD1,many,TGTGCCAGCAGCTTACAGGGGGGGCAGCCCCAGCATTTT,CASSLQGGQPQHF
TRBV2,TRBJ2-2,TRBD1,-,TGTGCCAGCAGAGGACAGGTCACCGGGGAGCTGTTTTTT,CASRGQVTGELFF
TRBV9,TRBJ1-5,-,-,TGTGCCAGCAGCGTAGAGGGGGGTCAGCCCCAGCATTTT,CASSVEGGQPQHF
TRBV6-2/TRBV6-3,TRBJ1-1,-,-,TGTGCCAGCAGGTTCCCTTACACTGAAGCTTTCTTT,CASRFPYTEAFF
TRBV4-2,TRBJ1-1,TRBD1,few,TGTGCCAGCAGCCAACCCCCGGGACAGGGAAACACTGAAGCTTTCTTT,CASSQPPGQGNTEAFF
TRBV7-9,TRBJ1-5,TRBD1,few,TGTGCCAGCAGCTTCGCGACCGGGACAGGGGGGCCCCAGCATTTT,CASSFATGTGGPQHF
TRBV20-1,TRBJ2-7,TRBD2,few,TGCAGTGCTGGCCTAGCGGGGGTTTCCTACGAGCAGTACTTC,CSAGLAGVSYEQYF
TRBV20-1,TRBJ1-2,TRBD1,-,TGCAGTGCTAGATCCCGGGACAGGGAAGGCTATGGCTACACCTTC,CSARSRDREGYGYTF
TRBV12-3/TRBV12-4,TRBJ2-3,-,few,TGTGCCAGCAGTCTAGAGCAGGCCACGGGGATGACGCAGTATTTT,CASSLEQATGMTQYF
TRBV5-1,TRBJ1-4,-,once,TGCGCCAGCAGCTTCCGATCGGGCGGGGATCGATTAAATGAAAAACTGTTTTTT,CASSFRSGGDRLNEKLFF
TRBV28,TRBJ2-5,TRBD2,-,TGTGCCAGCAGTTTAGGGAGCGGGAGTCCCCGACAAGAGACCCAGTACTTC,CASSLGSGSPRQETQYF
TRBV5-4,TRBJ2-3,-,-,TGTGCCAGCAGCCGCGGAGGGCAGAAAGTCACAGATACGCAGTATTTT,CASSRGGQKVTDTQYF
TRBV29-1,TRBJ2-5,-,few,TGCAGCGTAACATCTGGGGCGGGAGAGACCCAGTACTTC,CSVTSGAGETQYF
TRBV5-5,TRBJ1-2,-,few,TGTGCCAGCAGCTCGGAGAGGGGGACTAACTATGGCTACACCTTC,CASSSERGTNYGYTF
TRBV19,TRBJ2-7,TRBD2,-,TGTGCCAGTACCCCGGGACTAGCGGCTGGGAAGGAGCAGTACTTC,CASTPGLAAGKEQYF
TRBV28,TRBJ1-1,-,few,TGTGCCAGCAGTTCCGACGGACGGTTGAACACTGAAGCTTTCTTT,CASSSDGRLNTEAFF
TRBV19,TRBJ1-1,-,few,TGTGCCAGTAGTATATGGACTGAAGCTTTCTTT,CASSIWTEAFF
TRBV7-8,TRBJ1-1,TRBD1,-,TGTGCCAGCAGCTTGGGGACAGGGGTCGTGAACACTGAAGCTTTCTTT,CASSLGTGVVNTEAFF
TRBV11-2,TRBJ2-7,-,-,TGTGCCAGCAGCTTCGGTTCGGCACGGGGTTACGAGCAGTACTTC,CASSFGSARGYEQYF
TRBV18,TRBJ1-1,-,few,TGTGCCAGCTCACCCCGGGACGGCAAGAACACTGAAGCTTTCTTT,CASSPRDGKNTEAFF
TRBV29-1,TRBJ2-5,-,-,TGCAGCGTTTTTATGGGCGGGGTACGAGAGACCCAGTACTTC,CSVFMGGVRETQYF
TRBV2,TRBJ2-3,-,-,TGTGCCAGCAGAATAGGCCTTAGTACGCAGTATTTT,CASRIGLSTQYF
TRBV4-3,TRBJ2-1,TRBD2,once,TGCGCCAGCAGTAAGGGCCTAGCGGGAGGGCCAGTTTCGGCCTACAATGAGCAGTTCTTC,CASSKGLAGGPVSAYNEQFF
TRBV18,TRBJ1-5,-,-,TGTGCCAGCTCACCGGAGGGTCAGCCCCAGCATTTT,CASSPEGQPQHF
TRBV9,TRBJ2-6,-,-,TGTGCCAGCAGCGACCGGGTGGCTGGGGCCAACGTCCTGACTTTC,CASSDRVAGANVLTF
TRBV6-2/TRBV6-3,TRBJ2-7,-,few,TGTGCCAGCAGTTACGTAGGTCAGGAGTACTTC,CASSYVGQEYF
TRBV5-1,TRBJ1-5,-,many,TGCGCCAGCAGCCCGGAGGGGTATAGCAATCAGCCCCAGCATTTT,CASSPEGYSNQPQHF
TRBV5-1,TRBJ2-3,-,few,TGCGCCAGCAGCAGACAAAGCACAGATACGCAGTATTTT,CASSRQSTDTQYF
TRBV6-2/TRBV6-3,TRBJ2-3,TRBD2,few,TGTGCCAGCAGTTACGAGGCTAGCGGGTGGAGCACAGATACGCAGTATTTT,CASSYEASGWSTDTQYF
TRBV5-5,TRBJ1-1,-,-,TGTGCCAGCAGCCTGCGTCTGGGTATGAACACTGAAGCTTTCTTT,CASSLRLGMNTEAFF
TRBV5-1,TRBJ2-7,-,-,TGCGCCAGCAGCTCCCCTGAGAGGGTGGGCCCCTACGAGCAGTACTTC,CASSSPERVGPYEQYF
TRBV15,TRBJ2-1,TRBD2,-,TGTGCCACCAGCGTCGGACTAGACAATGAGCAGTTCTTC,CATSVGLDNEQFF
TRBV5-1,TRBJ2-2,-,few,TGCGCCAGCAGCTTGGTTGCAGGGGATCCATCCGGGGAGCTGTTTTTT,CASSLVAGDPSGELFF
TRBV5-1,TRBJ2-7,TRBD2,few,TGCGCCAGCAGATATCGGACTAGCGGCGACCGCGTATGGGAGGAAGAGCAGTACTTC,CASRYRTSGDRVWEEEQYF
TRBV7-2,TRBJ2-3,TRBD2,many,TGTGCCAGCAGCAAAAATCTAGCGGGGGGGCCACAAGATACGCAGTATTTT,CASSKNLAGGPQDTQYF
TRBV9,TRBJ2-3,-,few,TGTGCCAGCAGCGTCAGGGGGGACCCTAGCACAGATACGCAGTATTTT,CASSVRGDPSTDTQYF
TRBV4-3,TRBJ2-7,-,few,TGCGCCAGCAGCCAATGGGACCGCTACGAGCAGTACTTC,CASSQWDRYEQYF
TRBV5-1,TRBJ1-1,-,-,TGCGCCAGCAGCGGAGATGGTAGGGGCACTGAAGCTTTCTTT,CASSGDGRGTEAFF
TRBV7-2,TRBJ1-1,-,once,TGTGCCAGCAGCTTAGCGAGGGGCCGGATCACTGAAGCTTTCTTT,CASSLARGRITEAFF
TRBV12-3/TRBV12-4,TRBJ1-1,TRBD1,-,TGTGCCAGCAGTTTTCCGGCAGGGGGCTGGACTGAAGCTTTCTTT,CASSFPAGGWTEAFF